This entry describes one T cell receptor (beta chain). The antigen is not known. The V gene's germline CDR1 is LGHNT and CDR2 FRNRAP. The CDR3 has 14 amino acids. The V segment lost 6 bases and the J segment 2 bases; nucleotides outside the gene matches: 4. Each CDR3 protein gets one entry after TCRdb re-called the reads with MiXCR. The sample has approximately 630,000 distinct CDR3 sequences, 24% seen once. The data stem from a study of T cell repertoires in cytomegalovirus infection. Study-level findings and limits: In two of eight donors, the top clonotype was HLA-C-restricted CMV-specific.

Sequencing was carried out using CD8+ T cells from PBMCs. The chain links TRBV12-5 to TRBJ2-7; TRBD1 agrees at 10 bases. The source is a human donor in good health (CMV status not recorded). Some clones in this sample may be carry-over from other donors' samples. For the CDR3, the DNA is TGTGCTAGTGGGCTAGACAGGGGGCCCTACGAGCAGTACGTC. Its translation: CASGLDRGPYEQYV.